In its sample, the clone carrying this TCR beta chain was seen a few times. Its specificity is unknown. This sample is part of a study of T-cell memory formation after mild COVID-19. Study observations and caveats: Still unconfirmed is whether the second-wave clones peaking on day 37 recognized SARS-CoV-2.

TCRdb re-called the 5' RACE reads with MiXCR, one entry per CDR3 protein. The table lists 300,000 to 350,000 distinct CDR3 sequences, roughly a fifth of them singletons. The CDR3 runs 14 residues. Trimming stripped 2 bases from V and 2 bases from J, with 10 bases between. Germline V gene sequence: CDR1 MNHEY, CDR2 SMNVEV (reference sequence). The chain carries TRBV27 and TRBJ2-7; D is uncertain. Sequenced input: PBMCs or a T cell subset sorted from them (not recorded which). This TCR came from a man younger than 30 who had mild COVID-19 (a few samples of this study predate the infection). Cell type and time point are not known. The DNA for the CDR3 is TGTGCCAGCAGTTTAACCCCCAGAACCTACGAGCAGTACTTC. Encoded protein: CASSLTPRTYEQYF.